This T cell receptor beta chain is drawn from a study of regulatory T cells in long-lasting Graves disease. Time point defined: newly diagnosed GD, antithyroid drugs for less than 3 months. RNA extracted from PBMCs served as the sequencing template. For TCR beta, libraries came from iRepertoire HTBI primers and Arm-PCR of CDR3 regions. MiXCR was run by TCRdb on the multiplex PCR reads, yielding one entry per CDR3 protein. The repertoire holds 350,000 to 500,000 distinct CDR3 sequences, around 15% seen once, with over 15% in the top ten. This clonotype has just a few counts. Germline V gives CDR1 SGHRS, CDR2 YFSETQ. Trimming took 1 base from V and 0 from J, leaving 20 bases between them. This CDR3 is 18 amino acids long. The data also belong to a second study, concerning T cells in Graves' hyperthyroidism and ophthalmopathy.

The sequence derives from a woman aged 45-60 years with Graves disease. Sequencing used peripheral blood mononuclear cells (PBMCs), obtained at new diagnosis, from a patient treated with antithyroid drugs. The chain uses TRBV5-1 and TRBJ2-7, with D unclear. The DNA for the CDR3 is TGCGCCAGCAGCTTGACTCGTTTCGACTTTAATCGCTCCTACGAGCAGTACTTC. Amino acid sequence: CASSLTRFDFNRSYEQYF. Combining the CDR3 with reference TRBV5-1 and TRBJ2-7 gives the whole variable domain KAGVTQTPRYLIKTRGQQVTLSCSPISGHRSVSWYQQTPGQGLQFLFEYFSETQRNKGNFPGRFSGRQFSNSRSEMNVSTLELGDSALYLCASSLTRFDFNRSYEQYFGPGTRLTVT.